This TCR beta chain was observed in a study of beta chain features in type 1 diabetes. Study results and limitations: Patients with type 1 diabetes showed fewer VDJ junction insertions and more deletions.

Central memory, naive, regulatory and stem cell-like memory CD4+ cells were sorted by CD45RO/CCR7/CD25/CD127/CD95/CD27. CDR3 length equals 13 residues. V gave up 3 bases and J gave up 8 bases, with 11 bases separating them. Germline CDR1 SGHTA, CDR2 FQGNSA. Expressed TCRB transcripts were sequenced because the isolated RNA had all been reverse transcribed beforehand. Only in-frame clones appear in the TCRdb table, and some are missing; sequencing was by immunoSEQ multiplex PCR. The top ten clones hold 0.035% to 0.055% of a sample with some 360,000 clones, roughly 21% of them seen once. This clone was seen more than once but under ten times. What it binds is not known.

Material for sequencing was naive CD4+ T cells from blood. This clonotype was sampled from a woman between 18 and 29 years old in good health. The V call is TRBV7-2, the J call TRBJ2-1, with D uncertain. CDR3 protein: CASSLTGKDEQFF. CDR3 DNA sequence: TGTGCCAGCAGCTTGACTGGTAAGGATGAGCAGTTCTTC.